One sample yielded the 8 T cell receptor beta chains listed below, sequenced in a study of OX40 agonist ivuxolimab in advanced cancers. TCRdb's table, derived via immunoSEQ multiplex PCR, lists solely in-frame clones and lacks some. Found here are 75,000 to 80,000 clones, just under 85% of them singletons; the top ten hold around 1.8%. The starting material was CD4+ or CD8+ T cells sorted from blood, obtained in a trial of the OX40 agonist ivuxolimab. All receptors come from an adult with an advanced solid tumor such as melanoma, head and neck, liver or kidney cancer.

V is TRBV7-9 and J is TRBJ2-5; no reliable D call. Trimming cost V 5 bases and J 0 bases, with 10 bases left between them. The length of the CDR3 is 14 residues. CDR1 and CDR2 (germline): SEHNR, FQNEAQ (reference sequence). The CDR3 DNA follows: TGTGCCAGCAGCCTTAACTCGTACCAAGAGACCCAGTACTTC. It yields the protein CASSLNSYQETQYF.

This sequence joins TRBV7-8 and TRBJ1-1; D is uncertain. V lost 3 bases and J 6 bases, leaving 8 bases between the germline ends. Germline V lookup: CDR1 SGHVS, CDR2 FQNEAQ. CDR3 length equals 12 residues. CDR3 sequence reads: CASSFWGAEAFF. CDR3 nucleotide sequence: TGTGCCAGCAGCTTTTGGGGTGCTGAAGCTTTCTTT.

CDR3: CASSLGFGSTDTQYF. Written as DNA, the CDR3 is TGTGCCAGCAGCTTAGGTTTCGGGAGCACAGATACGCAGTATTTT. The chain is built from TRBV7-8 and TRBJ2-3; D is unresolved. This CDR3 comprises 15 residues. Germline CDR1 is SGHVS and CDR2 is FQNEAQ. V lost 1 base, J lost 0 bases, and 8 bases lay in between.

The genes are TRBV2 and TRBJ2-7; 11 nucleotides match TRBD2. The germline CDR1 and CDR2 sequences are SNHLY and FYNNEI. V trimming: 2 bases; J trimming: 2 bases; junction bases outside the gene matches: 11. The CDR3 is made up of 18 amino acids. As DNA, the CDR3 is TGTGCCAGCAGTGAACTTTATAGCGGGGGGGCCTTAACCTACGAGCAGTACTTC. Protein sequence: CASSELYSGGALTYEQYF.

The CDR3 region is CASVLAGGPRNIQYF. As DNA, the CDR3 is TGTGCCAGCGTACTAGCGGGAGGGCCTAGGAACATTCAGTACTTC. This chain links TRBV2 with TRBJ2-4; 13 bases align to TRBD2. Germline CDR1 is SNHLY and CDR2 is FYNNEI. This CDR3 spans 15 amino acids. V shed 8 bases, J shed 7 bases, and the junction held 8 bases outside the gene matches.

This clone was found once. The V gene is TRBV7-3, the J gene TRBJ2-3; a weak D match, TRBD2 (5 bases). The germline V and J ends were trimmed by 0 bases and 0 bases, with 13 bases remaining between them. The V gene's germline CDR1 is SGHTA and CDR2 FQGTGA. This CDR3 spans 17 amino acids. For the CDR3, the DNA is TGTGCCAGCAGCTTAACAAGAGGGAGACGTAGCACAGATACGCAGTATTTT. Encoded protein: CASSLTRGRRSTDTQYF.

V and J are TRBV10-3 and TRBJ2-1, with D uncertain. The V end lost 4 bases, the J end lost 4 bases, and 14 bases lay between the germline ends. CDR1 ENHRY and CDR2 SYGVKD come from the germline V gene. CDR3 size: 15 residues. CDR3 in DNA: TGTGCCATCAGTGGTCCCCCGCAACCTTACAATGAGCAGTTCTTC. It yields the protein CAISGPPQPYNEQFF.

The CDR3 sequence is CASGKNSYEQYF. The DNA of the CDR3 is TGTGCCAGCGGTAAAAACTCCTACGAGCAGTACTTC. The chain carries TRBV6-1 and TRBJ2-7, with D hard to call. Germline CDR1 and CDR2: MNHNS and SASEGT. Trimming pared 8 bases from V and 0 bases from J, leaving 8 bases between. This CDR3 region has 12 residues.